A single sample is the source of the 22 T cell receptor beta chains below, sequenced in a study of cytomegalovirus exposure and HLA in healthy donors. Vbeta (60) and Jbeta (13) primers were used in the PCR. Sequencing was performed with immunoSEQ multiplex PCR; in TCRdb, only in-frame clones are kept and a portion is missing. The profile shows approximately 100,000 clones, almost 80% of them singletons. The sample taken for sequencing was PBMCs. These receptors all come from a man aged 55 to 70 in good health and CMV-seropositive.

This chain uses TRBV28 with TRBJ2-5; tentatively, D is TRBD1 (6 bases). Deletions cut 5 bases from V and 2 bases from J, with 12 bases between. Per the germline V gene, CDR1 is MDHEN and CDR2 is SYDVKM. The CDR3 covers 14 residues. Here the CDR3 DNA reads TGTGCCAGCAGTGCCAACAGGGTTCAAGAGACCCAGTACTTC. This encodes CASSANRVQETQYF.

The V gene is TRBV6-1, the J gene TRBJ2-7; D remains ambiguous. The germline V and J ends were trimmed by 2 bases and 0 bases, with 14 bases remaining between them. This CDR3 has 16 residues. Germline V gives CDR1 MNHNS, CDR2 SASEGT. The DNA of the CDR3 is TGTGCCAGCAGTGAATGGGCTGAACAACCCTCCTACGAGCAGTACTTC. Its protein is CASSEWAEQPSYEQYF.

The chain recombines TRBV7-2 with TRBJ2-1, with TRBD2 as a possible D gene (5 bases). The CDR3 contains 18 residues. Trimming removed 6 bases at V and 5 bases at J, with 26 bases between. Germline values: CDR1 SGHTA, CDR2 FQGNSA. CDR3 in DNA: TGTGCCAGCAGTCTGAACCCCTATGGGCGGGCCCTGAACAATGAGCAGTTCTTC. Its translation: CASSLNPYGRALNNEQFF.

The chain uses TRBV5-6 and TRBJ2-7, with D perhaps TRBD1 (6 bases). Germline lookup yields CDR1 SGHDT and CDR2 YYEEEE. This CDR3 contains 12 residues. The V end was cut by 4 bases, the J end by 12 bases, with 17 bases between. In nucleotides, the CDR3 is TGTGCCAGCAGCACCCGGGACACCCAAACGTACTTC. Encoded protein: CASSTRDTQTYF. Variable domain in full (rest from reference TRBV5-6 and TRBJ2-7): DAGVTQSPTHLIKTRGQQVTLRCSPKSGHDTVSWYQQALGQGPQFIFQYYEEEERQRGNFPDRFSGHQFPNYSSELNVNALLLGDSALYLCASSTRDTQTYFGPGTRLTVT.

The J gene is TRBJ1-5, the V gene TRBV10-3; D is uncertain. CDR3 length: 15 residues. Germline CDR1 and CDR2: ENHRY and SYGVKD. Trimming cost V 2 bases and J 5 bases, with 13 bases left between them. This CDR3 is CAISETYPRDQPQHF. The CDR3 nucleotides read TGTGCCATCAGTGAGACCTATCCGAGGGATCAGCCCCAGCATTTT.

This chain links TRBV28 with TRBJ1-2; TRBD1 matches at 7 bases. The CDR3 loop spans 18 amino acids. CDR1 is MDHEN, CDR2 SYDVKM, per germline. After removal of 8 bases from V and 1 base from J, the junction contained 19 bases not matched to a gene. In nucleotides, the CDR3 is TGTGCCAGCGAGCTAGGGGGCGCGGCGCTCGGGGGTAACTATGGCTACACCTTC. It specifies CASELGGAALGGNYGYTF.

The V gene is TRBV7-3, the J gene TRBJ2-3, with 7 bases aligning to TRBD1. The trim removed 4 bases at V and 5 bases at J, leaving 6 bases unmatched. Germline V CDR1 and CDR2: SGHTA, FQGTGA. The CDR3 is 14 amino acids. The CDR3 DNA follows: TGTGCCAGCAGCTCGACAGGGACGGGAGATACGCAGTATTTT. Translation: CASSSTGTGDTQYF.

Here the CDR3 reads CASSRSTGTYSNQPQHF. The CDR3 DNA reads TGTGCCAGCAGCCGGTCGACAGGGACGTATAGCAATCAGCCCCAGCATTTT. The chain links TRBV5-6 to TRBJ1-5; 7 bases match TRBD1. The CDR3 runs 17 residues. Germline CDR1 and CDR2: SGHDT and YYEEEE. The trim removed 4 bases at V and 0 bases at J, leaving 10 bases unmatched.

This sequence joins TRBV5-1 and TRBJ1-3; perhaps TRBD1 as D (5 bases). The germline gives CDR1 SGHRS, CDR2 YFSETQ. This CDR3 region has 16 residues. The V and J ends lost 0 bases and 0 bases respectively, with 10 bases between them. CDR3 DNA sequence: TGCGCCAGCAGCTTGGCAGGGCCGCTCTCTGGAAACACCATATATTTT. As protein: CASSLAGPLSGNTIYF.

CDR3 DNA sequence: TGTGCCAGCAGCTTAGATAGCGCGACAGATACGCAGTATTTT. This codes for CASSLDSATDTQYF. This chain links TRBV11-3 with TRBJ2-3; D is possibly TRBD2 (5 bases). The CDR3 is 14 amino acids. Germline V gives CDR1 SGHNT, CDR2 YENEEA. Trimming shortened V by 0 bases and J by 3 bases, and 7 bases separated the two germline ends.

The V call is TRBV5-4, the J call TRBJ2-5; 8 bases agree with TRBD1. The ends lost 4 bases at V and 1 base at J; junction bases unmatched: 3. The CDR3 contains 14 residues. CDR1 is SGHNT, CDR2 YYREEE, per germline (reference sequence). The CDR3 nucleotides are TGTGCCAGCAGCCGGACAGGGACCCAAGAGACCCAGTACTTC. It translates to CASSRTGTQETQYF.

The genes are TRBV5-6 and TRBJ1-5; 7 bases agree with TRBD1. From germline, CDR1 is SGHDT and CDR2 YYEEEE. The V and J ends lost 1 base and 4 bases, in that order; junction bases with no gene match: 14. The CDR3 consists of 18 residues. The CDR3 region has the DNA TGTGCCAGCAGCTTGAGTCTAAACGCCGACAGGGTAAATCAGCCCCAGCATTTT. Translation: CASSLSLNADRVNQPQHF.

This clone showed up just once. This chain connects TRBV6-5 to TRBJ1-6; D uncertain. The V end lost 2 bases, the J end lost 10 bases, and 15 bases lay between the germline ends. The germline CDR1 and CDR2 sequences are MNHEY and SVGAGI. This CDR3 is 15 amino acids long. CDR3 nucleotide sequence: TGTGCCAGCAGTTACACAAAGACGGTGGAGTCACCCCTCCACTTT. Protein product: CASSYTKTVESPLHF.

CDR3: CASSQSGQGAIGELFF. CDR3 nucleotide sequence: TGTGCCAGCAGCCAATCGGGACAGGGGGCAATCGGGGAGCTGTTTTTT. The chain employs TRBV7-6 and TRBJ2-2; 12 bases align to TRBD1. The CDR3 covers 16 residues. Trimming at V came to 5 bases and at J to 7 bases, leaving 8 bases not matched to a gene. Germline values: CDR1 SGHVS, CDR2 FNYEAQ.

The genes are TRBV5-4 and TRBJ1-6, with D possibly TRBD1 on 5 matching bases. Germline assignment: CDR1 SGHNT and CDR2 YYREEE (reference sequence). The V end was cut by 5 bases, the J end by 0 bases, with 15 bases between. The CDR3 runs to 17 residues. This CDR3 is CASSWDSTSSYNSPLHF. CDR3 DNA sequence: TGTGCCAGCAGTTGGGACTCTACCAGCTCCTATAATTCACCCCTCCACTTT.

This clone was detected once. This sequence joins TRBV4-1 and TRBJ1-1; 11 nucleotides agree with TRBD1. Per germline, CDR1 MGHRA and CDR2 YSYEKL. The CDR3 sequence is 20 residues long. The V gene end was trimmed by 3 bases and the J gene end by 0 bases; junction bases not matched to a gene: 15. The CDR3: CASSQQASGQGALMNTEAFF. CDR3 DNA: TGCGCCAGCAGCCAGCAAGCGTCAGGACAGGGGGCCCTCATGAACACTGAAGCTTTCTTT.

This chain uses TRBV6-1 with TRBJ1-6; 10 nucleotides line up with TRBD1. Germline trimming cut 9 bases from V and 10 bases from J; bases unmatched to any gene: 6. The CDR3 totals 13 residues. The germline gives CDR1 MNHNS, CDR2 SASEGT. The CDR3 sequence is CASLDRGNSPLHF. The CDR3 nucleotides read TGTGCCAGTTTGGACAGGGGGAACTCACCCCTCCACTTT.

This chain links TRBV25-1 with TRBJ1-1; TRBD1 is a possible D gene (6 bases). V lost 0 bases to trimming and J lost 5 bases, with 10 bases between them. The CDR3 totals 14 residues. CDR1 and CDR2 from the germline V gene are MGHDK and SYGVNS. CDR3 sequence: CASSEYRGGTEAFF. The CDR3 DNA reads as TGTGCCAGCAGTGAATATAGAGGGGGAACTGAAGCTTTCTTT.

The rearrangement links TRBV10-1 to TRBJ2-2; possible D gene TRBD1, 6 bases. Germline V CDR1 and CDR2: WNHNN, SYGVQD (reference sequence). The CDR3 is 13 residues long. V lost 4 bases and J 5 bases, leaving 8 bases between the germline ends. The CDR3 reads CASSAQGTGELFF. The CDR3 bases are TGCGCCAGCAGTGCCCAGGGGACCGGGGAGCTGTTTTTT.

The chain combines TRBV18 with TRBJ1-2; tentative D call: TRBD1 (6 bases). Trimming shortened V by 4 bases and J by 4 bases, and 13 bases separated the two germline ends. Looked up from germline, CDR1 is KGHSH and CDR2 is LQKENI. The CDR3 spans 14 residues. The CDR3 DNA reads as TGTGCCAGCTCACTTTCCTCGACAGGCTATGGCTACACCTTC. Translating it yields CASSLSSTGYGYTF.

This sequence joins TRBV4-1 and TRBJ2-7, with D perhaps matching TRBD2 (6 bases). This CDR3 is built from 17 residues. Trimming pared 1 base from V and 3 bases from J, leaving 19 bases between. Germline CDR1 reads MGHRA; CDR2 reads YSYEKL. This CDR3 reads CASSQVLGGTGVYEQYF. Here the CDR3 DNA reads TGCGCCAGCAGCCAAGTACTCGGTGGGACTGGGGTCTACGAGCAGTACTTC.

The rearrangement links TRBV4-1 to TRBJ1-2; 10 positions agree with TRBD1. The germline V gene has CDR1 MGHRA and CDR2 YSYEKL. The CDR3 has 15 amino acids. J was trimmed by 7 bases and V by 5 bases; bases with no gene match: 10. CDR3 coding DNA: TGCGCCAGCAGCTGGGAAGCGGGACAGGGGTTTGGCTACACCTTC. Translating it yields CASSWEAGQGFGYTF.